These 2 T cell receptor beta chains were sequenced from one sample in a study of blood T cells in healthy people across ages. A second PCR of roughly 7 to 11 cycles used a sample-barcoded 5' primer and a J-beta primer mix. TCRdb re-derived calls from the 5' RACE reads in MiXCR, one entry per CDR3 protein. The sample lists about 1,800,000 distinct CDR3 sequences, roughly 28% occurring once. Sequencing input: blood. These receptors were obtained from a woman between 25 and 40 years old in good health.

J is TRBJ1-5 and V is TRBV5-1; D gene uncertain. The CDR3 has 14 residues. V lost 4 bases and J lost 2, with 10 bases in between. Germline loops: CDR1 SGHRS, CDR2 YFSETQ. The CDR3 spells CASSPFMGNQPQHF. As DNA, the CDR3 is TGCGCCAGCAGCCCTTTTATGGGCAATCAGCCCCAGCATTTT.

Regarding this clonotype: The junction departs from the called germline gene at one end, perhaps through a read error. The rearrangement uses TRBV29-1 and TRBJ2-2; the D gene is possibly TRBD2 (5 bases). The V gene's germline CDR1 is SQVTM and CDR2 ANQGSEA. The CDR3 runs to 16 residues. CDR3 region: CIVRLRLAGHTGELFF. The CDR3 nucleotides read TGCATCGTTCGCCTGCGGTTGGCGGGCCACACCGGGGAGCTGTTTTTT.